Described below is a single T cell receptor (beta chain) sequence and its context. Its antigen is currently not known. No quality values exist for individual bases; no much larger clone is one base distant. TCRbeta CDR3 regions were amplified from genomic DNA using the immunoSEQ Assay, a bias-controlled multiplex PCR. Under the source paper's analysis protocol: The number of nucleated cells in each sample was estimated by amplification of reference gene primers within the assay. To quantify the absolute abundance of each unique TCRbeta CDR3 rearrangement, sequence reads were collapsed and filtered. For each sample, productive Simpson clonality was calculated as the square root of Simpson's diversity index over productive rearrangements. As stored in TCRdb, this immuneACCESS dataset retains in-frame rearrangements with V and J assigned. A fraction of the clones does not appear; measured against another copy, unresolved V genes explain less than half of the discrepancy, and the remainder lacks a known reason. V, J and clone size reflect that table, while D and trimming were determined from the DNA. The sample has 210,000 or so clones on record, over 75% of them singletons. The ten largest clones add up to more than 3% of the sample.

The sample comes from a study of blood T cell repertoires in COVID-19 (dated by TCRdb to about 2020). Broadly, across the study: Samples from collaborators originated in the United States, Italy and Spain and spanned both the acute and convalescent phases of COVID-19. The repertoires were released in a freely available public database intended as a resource for research on the immune response to SARS-CoV-2. A de-identified subject ID, COVID-19 status, age in years and sex were almost always included in the sample metadata. HLA class I and class II types, where available, came from metadata supplied by the sample provider rather than from assay-based typing. The material from the prospective study consisted of cDNA or gDNA derived from T cells, B-cell-depleted T cells, or PBMCs. Samples were obtained from the ongoing ImmuneRACE study (first 160 participants) and from about 1,300 subjects provided by 6 global collaborators. The dataset comprised deeply sampled blood TCRbeta repertoires from subjects exposed to, actively infected with, or recovered from COVID-19.

What the authors observed across the whole study: Clinical and demographic metadata were provided uncurated, with the amount varying by source and participant.

Enrolling through a virtual design, the prospective study's participants ranged in age from roughly 18 to 90 years and lived across 24 United States geographic areas. To assign participants to cohorts, the prospective study relied on clinical history that participants themselves reported in a screening survey and a study questionnaire. Exposed participants had been in contact, within 2 weeks of entering the study, with a person who had a PCR-confirmed or clinician-diagnosed case of COVID-19. In the prospective study, mobile phlebotomists collected whole blood, serum and a nasopharyngeal or oropharyngeal swab from each participant. Additional blood draws and questionnaires over an approximately 2-month period could optionally be provided by prospective study participants. Prospective study blood samples were shipped either frozen or at room temperature before DNA extraction. From cysteine to phenylalanine, the CDR3 is 12 amino acids long. Solely the CDR3 DNA is kept, with 36 bases framed from the first base. Clipping removes 7 bases from V and 5 bases from J, with 2 as the unmatched junction base count. As encoded in the germline V gene, CDR1 is SNHLY while CDR2 is FYNNEI.

Sequenced: PBMCs or T cells enriched from blood (not recorded which). The sequence derives from a woman in her twenties or thirties who had been exposed to COVID-19. The V and J segments used are TRBV2 and TRBJ2-7; 10 of the junction bases match TRBD2. This receptor carries the CDR3 CASTLAGDEQYF. DNA sequence: TGTGCCAGCACGCTAGCGGGAGACGAGCAGTACTTC.